This T cell receptor beta chain comes out of a study of cytomegalovirus exposure and HLA in healthy donors. The PCR had 60 Vbeta and 13 Jbeta primers. In the source study's methods: In a later analysis, around 10 million of some 80 million unique beta chains occurred in at least two donors. The method was immunoSEQ multiplex PCR; TCRdb's version includes in-frame clones alone and lacks a portion of them. The D gene and trimming were derived from the DNA, and the V and J assignments and clone size from that table. The table shows 200,000 to 300,000 clones, with about 80% occurring only once. The CDR3 spans 10 residues. Germline CDR1 is DFQATT and CDR2 is SNEGSKA (reference sequence). V dropped 6 bases and J dropped 5 bases, with 8 bases sitting between them.

This chain links TRBV20-1 with TRBJ2-7; the D is unclear. Source material: PBMCs. The origin of this receptor is a woman aged 55 to 70 in good health and CMV-seropositive. CDR3 sequence (DNA): TGCAGTGCCCGGTCGGACGAGCAGTACTTC. It encodes CSARSDEQYF.